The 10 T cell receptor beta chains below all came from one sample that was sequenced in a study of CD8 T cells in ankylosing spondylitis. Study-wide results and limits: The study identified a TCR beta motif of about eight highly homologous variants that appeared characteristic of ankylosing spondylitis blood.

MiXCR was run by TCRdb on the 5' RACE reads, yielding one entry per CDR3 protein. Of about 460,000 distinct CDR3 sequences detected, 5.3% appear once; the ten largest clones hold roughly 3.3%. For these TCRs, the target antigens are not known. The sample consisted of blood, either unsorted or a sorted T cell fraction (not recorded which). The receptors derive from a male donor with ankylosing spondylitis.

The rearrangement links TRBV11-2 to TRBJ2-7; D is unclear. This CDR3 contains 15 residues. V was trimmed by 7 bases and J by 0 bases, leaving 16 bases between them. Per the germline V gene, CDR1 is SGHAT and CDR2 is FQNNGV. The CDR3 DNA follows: TGTGCCAGCAACTCAGAGGCCAGAAGCTCCTACGAGCAGTACTTC. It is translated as CASNSEARSSYEQYF.

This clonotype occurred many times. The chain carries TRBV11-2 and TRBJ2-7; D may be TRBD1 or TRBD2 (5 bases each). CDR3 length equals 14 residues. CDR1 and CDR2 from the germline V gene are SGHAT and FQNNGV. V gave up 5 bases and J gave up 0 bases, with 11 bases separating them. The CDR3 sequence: CASSRMGVSYEQYF. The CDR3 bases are TGTGCCAGCAGCCGGATGGGGGTCTCCTACGAGCAGTACTTC. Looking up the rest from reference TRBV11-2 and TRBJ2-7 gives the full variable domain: EAGVAQSPRYKIIEKRQSVAFWCNPISGHATLYWYQQILGQGPKLLIQFQNNGVVDDSQLPKDRFSAERLKGVDSTLKIQPAKLEDSAVYLCASSRMGVSYEQYFGPGTRLTVT.

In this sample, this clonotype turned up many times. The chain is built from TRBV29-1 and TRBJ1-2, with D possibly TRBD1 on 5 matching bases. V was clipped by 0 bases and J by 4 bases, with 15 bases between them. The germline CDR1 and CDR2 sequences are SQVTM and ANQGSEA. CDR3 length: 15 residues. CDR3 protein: CSVEDLGGGGYGYTF. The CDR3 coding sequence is TGCAGCGTTGAAGATCTTGGGGGAGGAGGCTATGGCTACACCTTC.

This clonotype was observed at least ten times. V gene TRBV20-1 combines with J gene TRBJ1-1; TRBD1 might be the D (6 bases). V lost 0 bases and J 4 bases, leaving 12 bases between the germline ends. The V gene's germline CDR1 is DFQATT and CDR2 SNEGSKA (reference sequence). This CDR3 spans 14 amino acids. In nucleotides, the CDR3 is TGCAGTGCTAGAGACAACAGGGAGACCACTGAAGCTTTCTTT. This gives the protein CSARDNRETTEAFF.

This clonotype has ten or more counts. CDR3 sequence (DNA): TGCGCCAGCAGCCGGATTCTTGGGGGCGGGGAGACCCAGTACTTC. It specifies CASSRILGGGETQYF. This sequence joins TRBV4-3 and TRBJ2-5, with a weak D call TRBD1 (6 bases). V dropped 4 bases and J dropped 5 bases, with 17 bases sitting between them. This CDR3 spans 15 amino acids. Germline CDR1 reads LGHNA; CDR2 reads YSLEER.

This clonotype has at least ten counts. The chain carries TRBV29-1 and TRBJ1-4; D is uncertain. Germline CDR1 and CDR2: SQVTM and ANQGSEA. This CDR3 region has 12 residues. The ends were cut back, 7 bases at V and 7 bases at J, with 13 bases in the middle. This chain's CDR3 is CSAGRVGEKLFF. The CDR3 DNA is TGCAGCGCTGGGCGGGTGGGTGAAAAACTGTTTTTT.

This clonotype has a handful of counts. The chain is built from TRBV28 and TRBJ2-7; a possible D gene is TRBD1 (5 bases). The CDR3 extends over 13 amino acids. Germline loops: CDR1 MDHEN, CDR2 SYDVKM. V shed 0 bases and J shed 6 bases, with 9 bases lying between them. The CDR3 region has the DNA TGTGCCAGCAGTTTATGGGCCCAGGGCGAGCAGTACTTC. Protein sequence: CASSLWAQGEQYF. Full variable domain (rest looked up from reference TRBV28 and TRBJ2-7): DVKVTQSSRYLVKRTGEKVFLECVQDMDHENMFWYRQDPGLGLRLIYFSYDVKMKEKGDIPEGYSVSREKKERFSLILESASTNQTSMYLCASSLWAQGEQYFGPGTRLTVT.

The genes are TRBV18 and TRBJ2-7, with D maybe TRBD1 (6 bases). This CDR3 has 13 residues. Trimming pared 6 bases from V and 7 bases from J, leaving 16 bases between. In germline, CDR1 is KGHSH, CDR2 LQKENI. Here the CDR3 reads CASSRQRQGEQYF. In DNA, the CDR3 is TGTGCCAGCTCCCGACAGAGGCAGGGGGAGCAGTACTTC.

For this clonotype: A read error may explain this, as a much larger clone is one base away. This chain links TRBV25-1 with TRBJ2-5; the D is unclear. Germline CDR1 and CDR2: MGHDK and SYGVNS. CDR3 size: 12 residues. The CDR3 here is CASSEGLIGSSF. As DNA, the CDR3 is TGTGCCAGCAGTGAAGGGCTAATAGGCTCCTCCTTC.

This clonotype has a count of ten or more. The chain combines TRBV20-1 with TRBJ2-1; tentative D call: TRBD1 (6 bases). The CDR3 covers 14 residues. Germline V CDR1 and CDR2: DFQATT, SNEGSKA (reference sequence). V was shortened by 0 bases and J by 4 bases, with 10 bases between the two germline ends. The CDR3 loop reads CSARDPRGYNEQFF. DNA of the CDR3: TGCAGTGCTAGAGACCCCAGGGGTTACAATGAGCAGTTCTTC.